This TCR beta chain was captured in a study of blood T cell repertoires in COVID-19. About the study: The samples span acute and convalescent COVID-19 from the United States, Italy and Spain.

Sequencing used immunoSEQ multiplex PCR; TCRdb keeps in-frame clones, though not all of them. The table lists about 250,000 clones, roughly nine tenths of them singletons. V shed 8 bases, J shed 5 bases, and the junction held 8 bases outside the gene matches. Germline assignment: CDR1 LNHDA and CDR2 SQIVND (reference sequence). This CDR3 is 14 amino acids long. Study members were between roughly 18 and 90 years old and lived in fewer than 30 US regions. In assigning cohorts, the study relied on participant-reported clinical history. The chain couples TRBV19 to TRBJ2-1; 8 bases fit TRBD2. This TCR came from a woman in her forties or fifties who had recovered from COVID-19. The sequenced material came from PBMCs or T cells enriched from blood (not recorded which). CDR3 in amino acids: CASLETGGNNEQFF. CDR3 DNA sequence: TGTGCCAGTTTGGAGACGGGGGGGAACAATGAGCAGTTCTTC.